This entry lists 22 T cell receptor beta chains sequenced from one sample in a study of T cell changes during pregnancy in multiple sclerosis. Here immunoSEQ multiplex PCR was the method, and the copy in TCRdb shows in-frame clones only, minus some. The sample carries about 31,000 clones, just over 85% recorded once. The sample here was CD4+ T cells from peripheral blood mononuclear cells, taken in the first trimester of pregnancy. The receptors shown here come from a female donor in good health, enrolled as a control in a pregnancy study.

V usage is TRBV7-2 and J usage is TRBJ2-7; D is perhaps TRBD2 (5 bases). Trimming shortened V by 1 base and J by 2 bases, and 12 bases separated the two germline ends. CDR3 length equals 15 residues. Per the germline V gene, CDR1 is SGHTA and CDR2 is FQGNSA. The CDR3 bases are TGTGCCAGCAGCTTAGTGGCCCACGGGACCTACGAGCAGTACTTC. Encoded protein: CASSLVAHGTYEQYF.

CDR3 residues: CASSRTSGGNPGELFF. For the CDR3, the DNA is TGTGCCAGCAGCAGAACTAGCGGGGGGAATCCCGGGGAGCTGTTTTTT. This chain connects TRBV9 to TRBJ2-2, with 12 bases matching TRBD2. This CDR3 spans 16 amino acids. Germline V gives CDR1 SGDLS, CDR2 YYNGEE. V lost 4 bases to trimming and J lost 6 bases; unmatched junction nucleotides: 7.

The chain is built from TRBV30 and TRBJ1-5; D gene ambiguous. CDR3 size: 14 residues. Germline V gene data show CDR1 as GTSNPN and CDR2 as SVGIG (reference sequence). Trimming took off 0 bases at V and 5 bases at J, with 11 bases between the two ends. This CDR3 reads CAWSVVAADQPQHF. CDR3 coding DNA: TGTGCCTGGAGTGTAGTGGCCGCGGATCAGCCCCAGCATTTT.

The chain carries TRBV19 and TRBJ1-5, with 10 nucleotides matching TRBD1. Germline V CDR1 and CDR2: LNHDA, SQIVND (reference sequence). The length of the CDR3 is 15 residues. Germline trimming cut 3 bases from V and 7 bases from J; bases unmatched to any gene: 6. The chain's CDR3 is CASSIGTGVGQPQHF. The CDR3 DNA reads as TGTGCCAGTAGTATTGGGACAGGGGTAGGGCAGCCCCAGCATTTT.

The CDR3 region is CASSPGTGVNTGNTIYF. The DNA for the CDR3 is TGTGCCAGCTCACCAGGAACAGGGGTCAATACTGGAAACACCATATATTTT. The genes are TRBV18 and TRBJ1-3; the match to TRBD1 covers 7 bases. Looked up from germline, CDR1 is KGHSH and CDR2 is LQKENI. This CDR3 has 17 residues. V shed 2 bases and J 2 bases; nucleotides not matched to a gene: 9.

The chain carries TRBV14 and TRBJ2-3; TRBD2 aligns across 11 bases. The CDR3 has 17 residues. V gave up 4 bases and J gave up 3 bases; unmatched junction bases: 9. From germline, CDR1 is SGHDN and CDR2 FVKESK. CDR3 in amino acids: CASSPRGTSGGTDTQYF. The CDR3 coding sequence is TGTGCCAGCAGCCCTCGAGGAACTAGCGGGGGAACAGATACGCAGTATTTT.

The chain has TRBV9 and TRBJ2-7, with 10 positions matching TRBD2. Germline CDR1 and CDR2: SGDLS and YYNGEE. The CDR3 extends over 16 amino acids. The V segment lost 3 bases and the J segment 3 bases; nucleotides outside the gene matches: 9. Here the CDR3 reads CASSARLAGGFYEQYF. The CDR3 DNA reads TGTGCCAGCAGCGCCCGACTAGCGGGCGGATTCTACGAGCAGTACTTC. Combining the CDR3 with reference TRBV9 and TRBJ2-7 gives the whole variable domain DSGVTQTPKHLITATGQRVTLRCSPRSGDLSVYWYQQSLDQGLQFLIQYYNGEERAKGNILERFSAQQFPDLHSELNLSSLELGDSALYFCASSARLAGGFYEQYFGPGTRLTVT.

The chain joins TRBV18 to TRBJ1-2; tentative D call: TRBD1 (5 bases). The CDR3 consists of 15 residues. Germline V CDR1 and CDR2: KGHSH, LQKENI. V lost 4 bases, J lost 3 bases, and 15 bases lay in between. The CDR3 nucleotides read TGTGCCAGCTCACTTCCCGGGACTCAAGACTATGGCTACACCTTC. Translated, it gives CASSLPGTQDYGYTF.

This chain joins TRBV6-5 and TRBJ1-3, with a possible D match to TRBD1 (5 bases). Germline V gene sequence: CDR1 MNHEY, CDR2 SVGAGI. CDR3 length: 14 residues. Deletions cut 4 bases from V and 2 bases from J, with 9 bases between. CDR3 nucleotides: TGTGCCAGCAGTTCCGTGACAGCTGGAAACACCATATATTTT. Translated, it gives CASSSVTAGNTIYF.

This clone was counted a single time. This chain connects TRBV7-7 to TRBJ1-6; TRBD1 agrees at 7 bases. CDR1 and CDR2 (germline): SSHAT, FNYEAQ (reference sequence). The CDR3 length is 13 residues. V was pared by 2 bases and J by 8 bases, with 0 bases of the junction left unmatched. Written as DNA, the CDR3 is TGTGCCAGCAGCTTAACAGGGGATTCACCCCTCCACTTT. Translation: CASSLTGDSPLHF. Complete variable domain (other parts from reference TRBV7-7 and TRBJ1-6): GAGVSQSPRYKVTKRGQDVTLRCDPISSHATLYWYQQALGQGPEFLTYFNYEAQPDKSGLPSDRFSAERPEGSISTLTIQRTEQRDSAMYRCASSLTGDSPLHFGNGTRLTVT.

The chain combines TRBV10-3 with TRBJ2-7, with D hard to call. CDR1 ENHRY and CDR2 SYGVKD come from the germline V gene. V shed 8 bases and J shed 7 bases, with 21 bases lying between them. The CDR3 has 14 amino acids. CDR3 in amino acids: CAIGGSTGHLEQYF. The CDR3 DNA follows: TGTGCCATCGGCGGCAGTACCGGTCATCTGGAGCAGTACTTC.

This rearrangement joins TRBV5-6 to TRBJ1-4; D call uncertain. Germline V CDR1 and CDR2: SGHDT, YYEEEE. CDR3 length: 15 amino acids. Trimming removed 0 bases at V and 0 bases at J, with 6 bases between. CDR3 in amino acids: CASSLVPATNEKLFF. The CDR3, as DNA: TGTGCCAGCAGCTTGGTCCCGGCAACTAATGAAAAACTGTTTTTT. Drawing the rest from reference TRBV5-6 and TRBJ1-4, the complete variable domain is DAGVTQSPTHLIKTRGQQVTLRCSPKSGHDTVSWYQQALGQGPQFIFQYYEEEERQRGNFPDRFSGHQFPNYSSELNVNALLLGDSALYLCASSLVPATNEKLFFGSGTQLSVL.

This clone has only one observation. J is TRBJ1-2 and V is TRBV7-2; D gene unclear. V gave up 1 base and J gave up 5 bases, with 8 bases separating them. CDR1 is SGHTA and CDR2 is FQGNSA in the germline V gene. This CDR3 region has 13 residues. The DNA of the CDR3 is TGTGCCAGCAGCTTAGGAGGAGGGTATGGCTACACCTTC. It codes for CASSLGGGYGYTF.

The chain uses TRBV5-1 and TRBJ2-5; D remains unclear. Germline loops: CDR1 SGHRS, CDR2 YFSETQ. The CDR3 extends over 14 amino acids. V was clipped by 0 bases and J by 4 bases, with 10 bases between them. The CDR3: CASSLEGSRETQYF. CDR3 nucleotide sequence: TGCGCCAGCAGCTTGGAAGGTAGCCGAGAGACCCAGTACTTC.

About this clone itself: In the same sample, other DNA sequences code for this CDR3. The V gene is TRBV5-6, the J gene TRBJ1-4, with 8 bases aligning to TRBD1. The length of the CDR3 is 15 residues. The J segment lost 3 bases and the V segment lost 4 bases, leaving 5 bases of the junction unmatched. Germline lookup yields CDR1 SGHDT and CDR2 YYEEEE. CDR3 coding DNA: TGTGCCAGCAGCCTCGGACAGGGCGCTAATGAAAAACTGTTTTTT. It codes for CASSLGQGANEKLFF.

V usage is TRBV11-2 and J usage is TRBJ1-1, with a tentative D call TRBD1 (6 bases). Trimming pared 4 bases from V and 3 bases from J, leaving 9 bases between. CDR1 is SGHAT and CDR2 is FQNNGV in the germline V gene. The CDR3 is made up of 13 amino acids. The CDR3 spells CASSSGTYTEAFF. The CDR3 DNA reads TGTGCCAGCAGCTCAGGGACATACACTGAAGCTTTCTTT.

The CDR3 is CASRTDRGEEAFF. Here the CDR3 DNA reads TGTGCCAGCAGAACAGACCGGGGGGAGGAAGCTTTCTTT. The V call is TRBV6-1, the J call TRBJ1-1, with D perhaps matching TRBD1 (5 bases). The CDR3 length is 13 residues. Germline assignment: CDR1 MNHNS and CDR2 SASEGT. Deletions cut 6 bases from V and 8 bases from J, with 16 bases between.

V and J are TRBV25-1 and TRBJ1-1, with TRBD1 matching over 7 bases. The V and J ends lost 6 bases and 10 bases, in that order; junction bases with no gene match: 11. The CDR3 sequence is 13 residues long. The germline gives CDR1 MGHDK, CDR2 SYGVNS. CDR3 sequence (DNA): TGTGCCAGCAGCTCCCCCCGGGACAGAGCAGCTTTCTTT. Translated: CASSSPRDRAAFF.

This clone was seen just once. V and J are TRBV9 and TRBJ2-1, with 7 bases identical to TRBD1. V was clipped by 0 bases and J by 3 bases; unmatched bases: 3. Germline V gene data show CDR1 as SGDLS and CDR2 as YYNGEE. The CDR3 spans 15 residues. CDR3 region: CASSVGTGVYNEQFF. Here the CDR3 DNA reads TGTGCCAGCAGCGTAGGGACAGGAGTCTACAATGAGCAGTTCTTC.

This sequence joins TRBV10-3 and TRBJ2-1; possibly TRBD1 for D (6 bases). Trimming took 9 bases from V and 4 from J, leaving 19 bases between them. Germline V lookup: CDR1 ENHRY, CDR2 SYGVKD. There are 15 residues in the CDR3. CDR3 nucleotide sequence: TGTGCCATGACCCAGGGGAACTCCGGATACAATGAGCAGTTCTTC. This codes for CAMTQGNSGYNEQFF.

Remarks on this clone: Additional DNA sequences in this sample encode the identical CDR3. This chain uses TRBV7-2 with TRBJ1-1, with 8 bases matching TRBD1. This CDR3 is 14 amino acids long. Germline CDR1 and CDR2: SGHTA and FQGNSA. Trimming at V came to 4 bases and at J to 4 bases, leaving 5 bases not matched to a gene. The CDR3 is CASSSKQGGTEAFF. The CDR3 DNA reads as TGTGCCAGCAGCTCAAAACAGGGGGGCACTGAAGCTTTCTTT. Full variable domain (outside the CDR3, taken from reference TRBV7-2 and TRBJ1-1): GAGVSQSPSNKVTEKGKDVELRCDPISGHTALYWYRQSLGQGLEFLIYFQGNSAPDKSGLPSDRFSAERTGGSVSTLTIQRTQQEDSAVYLCASSSKQGGTEAFFGQGTRLTVV.

The rearrangement uses TRBV7-2 and TRBJ2-1; 8 bases align to TRBD1. The CDR3 covers 14 residues. Per germline, CDR1 SGHTA and CDR2 FQGNSA. V was pared by 5 bases and J by 7 bases, with 7 bases of the junction left unmatched. Written as DNA, the CDR3 is TGTGCCAGCAGCCTAGGACAGGGTAGAAATGAGCAGTTCTTC. Its protein is CASSLGQGRNEQFF. Full variable domain (rest looked up from reference TRBV7-2 and TRBJ2-1): GAGVSQSPSNKVTEKGKDVELRCDPISGHTALYWYRQSLGQGLEFLIYFQGNSAPDKSGLPSDRFSAERTGGSVSTLTIQRTQQEDSAVYLCASSLGQGRNEQFFGPGTRLTVL.